Listed below are T cell receptor beta chains from one sample, sequenced in a study of T cells in tuberculosis. Produced via immunoSEQ multiplex PCR; TCRdb's table is partial and in-frame only. The sample yields some 90,000 clones, approximately 91% seen once. Sample: CD1b-GMM tetramer-negative cells sorted from PBMCs. These receptors came from an adult woman with latent tuberculosis. Each CDR3 is given with its conserved first and last residue. A D gene is named only where the DNA matches it firmly. Only part of the rows carry a size: once, few, many, or a class if the clone is expanded.

V	D	size	J	DNA	CDR3
TRBV4-2	NA	NA	TRBJ2-3	TGTGCCAGCAGCCACCCCCAGGACGGGGCAGATACGCAGTATTTT	CASSHPQDGADTQYF
TRBV6-1	TRBD2	NA	TRBJ2-7	TGTGCCAGCAGTGAGGGACTAGCGGGGGTCTACGAGCAGTACTTC	CASSEGLAGVYEQYF
TRBV10-3	TRBD2	NA	TRBJ2-5	TGTGCCTCCGGGGGGGGGCAAGAGACCCAGTACTTC	CASGGGQETQYF
TRBV5-1	NA	NA	TRBJ1-5	TGCGCCAGCAGCTTGGACAGGGGCAATCAGCCCCAGCATTTT	CASSLDRGNQPQHF
TRBV15	TRBD1	NA	TRBJ1-1	TGTGCCACCAGCAGAGGGGGACAGGGGGATTCTGAAGCTTTCTTT	CATSRGGQGDSEAFF
TRBV6-1	TRBD2	NA	TRBJ2-5	TGTGCCAGCAGTGAGCGGACTAGCCCCAAAGAGACCCAGTACTTC	CASSERTSPKETQYF
TRBV19	NA	NA	TRBJ1-5	TGTGCCAGTAGTTTGCAGGGTTTGTCGTCGCAGCCCCAGCATTTT	CASSLQGLSSQPQHF
TRBV6-6	TRBD1	NA	TRBJ2-2	TGTGCCAGCAGTTATACCGGGACAGGGGGTACCGGGGAGCTGTTTTTT	CASSYTGTGGTGELFF
TRBV2	TRBD1	NA	TRBJ2-1	TGTGCCAGCACCGACAGGGGGCGAGGGCAGTTCTTC	CASTDRGRGQFF
TRBV7-9	NA	NA	TRBJ2-3	TGTGCCAGCAGTCCGGCCGGGATGAGCACAGATACGCAGTATTTT	CASSPAGMSTDTQYF
TRBV6-1	NA	NA	TRBJ1-1	TGTGCCAGCAGTGCCCGGACAGCGAACACTGAAGCTTTCTTT	CASSARTANTEAFF
TRBV6-1	TRBD2	NA	TRBJ2-1	TGTGCCAGCAGTGAAGGTAGCGGGGAATACAATGAGCAGTTCTTC	CASSEGSGEYNEQFF
TRBV9	TRBD2	NA	TRBJ2-1	TGTGCCAGCAGCACCCGGACTAGCGGGGACAATGAGCAGTTCTTC	CASSTRTSGDNEQFF
TRBV19	TRBD1	NA	TRBJ1-2	TGTGCCAGTAGTATATCTGGGACAGGCGCTAGAGTTGGCTACACCTTC	CASSISGTGARVGYTF
TRBV30	TRBD1	NA	TRBJ2-1	TGTGCCTGCAGAACAGGGGGCGCCCTATATGAGCAGTTCTTC	CACRTGGALYEQFF
TRBV5-1	TRBD1	NA	TRBJ2-1	TGCGCCAGCAGCCAAAGACAGGGGGCGCACAATGAGCAGTTCTTC	CASSQRQGAHNEQFF
TRBV13	NA	NA	TRBJ1-2	TGTGCCAGCAGCTTAGAAGGGGATGGCTACACCTTC	CASSLEGDGYTF
TRBV10-3	TRBD2	NA	TRBJ2-3	TGTGCCATCGCGTTAGCGGGGTCCGATACGCAGTATTTT	CAIALAGSDTQYF
TRBV25-1	TRBD2	NA	TRBJ2-7	TGTGCCAGCAGTGGAGGGACTAGGCCCTACGAGCAGTACTTC	CASSGGTRPYEQYF
TRBV5-5	NA	NA	TRBJ1-3	TGTGCCAGCAGCTTGGTCCCCGGGGTCTCTGGAAACACCATATATTTT	CASSLVPGVSGNTIYF
TRBV29-1	NA	NA	TRBJ1-4	TGCAGCGTTGCAGGGTACAATGAAAAACTGTTTTTT	CSVAGYNEKLFF
TRBV9	NA	once	TRBJ2-1	TGTGCCAGCAGCGCTCACCGGGACTTATTGTTCTTC	CASSAHRDLLFF
TRBV30	NA	NA	TRBJ1-1	TGTGCCTGGAGTGTACTGGACTGGAACACTGAAGCTTTCTTT	CAWSVLDWNTEAFF
TRBV7-2	TRBD2	NA	TRBJ2-1	TGTGCGAGCGGGGGGGAAAACAATGAGCAGTTCTTC	CASGGENNEQFF
TRBV18	TRBD2	few	TRBJ2-5	TGTGCCAGCTCACCACTGACTAGCGGGGCGTCGAGGTCCCAAGAGACCCAGTACTTC	CASSPLTSGASRSQETQYF
TRBV5-1	TRBD2	NA	TRBJ2-3	TGCGCCAGCAGCTTGGGGATCGGGGGGCTAGCGGGAGAAGTAGATACGCAGTATTTT	CASSLGIGGLAGEVDTQYF
TRBV19	TRBD1	NA	TRBJ2-2	TGTGCCACCCGACAGGGGACGTCGGACACCGGGGAGCTGTTTTTT	CATRQGTSDTGELFF
TRBV7-8	TRBD1	NA	TRBJ1-5	TGTGCCAGCAGCTTTGGACAGGGGAGGGCTCAGCCCCAGCATTTT	CASSFGQGRAQPQHF
TRBV15	TRBD1	NA	TRBJ1-5	TGTGCCACCAGCAGAGATGGGACAGGGGTCGGTCAGCCCCAGCATTTT	CATSRDGTGVGQPQHF
TRBV6-6	NA	NA	TRBJ1-4	TGTGCCAGCAGTTACTCCGCGGAGAATGAAAAACTGTTTTTT	CASSYSAENEKLFF
TRBV5-5	NA	NA	TRBJ2-2	TGTGCCAGCAGCTTGATTGCGGCCGGGGAGCTGTTTTTT	CASSLIAAGELFF
TRBV7-9	NA	NA	TRBJ2-7	TGTGCCAGCAGCTTAGTAGAATCCTACGAGCAGTACTTC	CASSLVESYEQYF
TRBV6-1	NA	NA	TRBJ1-5	TGTGCCAGCAGTGTGACAGGCGCGGAGCCCCAGCATTTT	CASSVTGAEPQHF
TRBV19	TRBD1	NA	TRBJ2-1	TGTGCCAGCGGACAGGGTGGGAATGAGCAGTTCTTC	CASGQGGNEQFF
TRBV6-6	TRBD1	NA	TRBJ2-1	TGTGCCAGCAGTTTTGACAGGGTTGGTAATGAGCAGTTCTTC	CASSFDRVGNEQFF
TRBV29-1	NA	NA	TRBJ2-7	TGCAGCGTTGAAGAGGGGGACACCTCCTACGAGCAGTACTTC	CSVEEGDTSYEQYF
TRBV28	NA	once	TRBJ2-6	TGTGCCAGCAGTTTCATTGGGGGGGGGCCTGGGGCCAACGTCCTGACTTTC	CASSFIGGGPGANVLTF
TRBV6-1	TRBD1	few	TRBJ1-2	TGTGCCAGCAGCCAAACGACAGGGGCCTCGAGGGGCTACACCTTC	CASSQTTGASRGYTF
TRBV4-1	NA	NA	TRBJ2-3	TGCGCCAGCAGCCAAGAACCCGCGGGGGCTCAATCTGATCGTCATACGCAGTATTTT	CASSQEPAGAQSDRHTQYF
TRBV27	NA	NA	TRBJ1-1	TGTGCCAGCAGTTACAGGGTGGGGACTGAAGCTTTCTTT	CASSYRVGTEAFF
TRBV6-5	NA	NA	TRBJ1-2	TGTGCCAGCAGACCTTCCGGGACCGCGGGGAGGGGCTACACCTTC	CASRPSGTAGRGYTF
TRBV18	NA	NA	TRBJ1-6	TGTGCCAGCTCAGAAACAGTCTATAATTCACCCCTCCACTTT	CASSETVYNSPLHF
TRBV5-1	TRBD1	NA	TRBJ2-1	TGCGCCAGCAGCTTGGGTGGGACAGGGGGCTACAATGAGCAGTTCTTC	CASSLGGTGGYNEQFF
TRBV7-2	TRBD2	NA	TRBJ2-5	TGTGCCAGCAGCTTCACCGGACTAGCGGGGGTACCCCAAGAGACCCAGTACTTC	CASSFTGLAGVPQETQYF
TRBV19	NA	NA	TRBJ1-2	TGTGCCAGTAGTATAGTGCACCCCTCACTCTACACCTTC	CASSIVHPSLYTF
TRBV19	TRBD1	NA	TRBJ2-7	TGTGCCAGTAGTAATTCTATCGGACAGGGCATATACGAGCAGTACTTC	CASSNSIGQGIYEQYF
TRBV30	NA	NA	TRBJ1-2	TGTGCCTGGAGTGGAGCACTATCTAACTATGGCTACACCTTC	CAWSGALSNYGYTF
TRBV5-1	TRBD1	NA	TRBJ2-7	TGCGCCAGCAGCCCTACCAAGACAGGGTCCTACGAGCAGTACTTC	CASSPTKTGSYEQYF
TRBV5-4	NA	NA	TRBJ1-2	TGTGCCAGCAGCTTAGACGTACAGGGCGCTAACTATGGCTACACCTTC	CASSLDVQGANYGYTF
TRBV7-9	TRBD2	NA	TRBJ2-3	TGTGCCAGCAGCTTAGGTCGGACTAGCGGGGGAGATACGCAGTATTTT	CASSLGRTSGGDTQYF
TRBV7-2	NA	NA	TRBJ2-4	TGTGCCAGCAGCCCCGGGCAGGGAAGAACCAAAAACATTCAGTACTTC	CASSPGQGRTKNIQYF
TRBV5-1	TRBD2	NA	TRBJ2-1	TGCGCCAGCAGCACGGGACTAGCGGGGGCCGCCTACAACAATGAGCAGTTCTTC	CASSTGLAGAAYNNEQFF
TRBV30	TRBD2	NA	TRBJ2-3	TGTGCCTGGACCCGAGGAGCTAGCGGGGCAACAGATACGCAGTATTTT	CAWTRGASGATDTQYF
TRBV5-3	NA	NA	TRBJ1-5	TGTGCCAGAAGTCTTTCCCTTGGACAGTTAAATCAGCCCCAGCATTTT	CARSLSLGQLNQPQHF